This entry concerns a single TCR beta chain. The antigen is not known. This sample was taken from a study of shared clonotypes between healthy human individuals. Study-level findings and limits: Enrolling few donors narrowed the genetic and exposure-history diversity that was represented. It was anticipated that sequencing depth would influence how many clonotypes donors shared.

Deep-level assay runs were performed. Libraries were prepared by immunoSEQ multiplex PCR; TCRdb keeps only in-frame clonotypes and omits some of them. Here the sample spans roughly 2,000,000 clones, about 94% being singletons. The CDR3 spans 16 residues. V shed 0 bases and J 3 bases; nucleotides not matched to a gene: 5. The germline gives CDR1 SGDLS, CDR2 YYNGEE. Naivety among CD8 cells was defined by CD45RO negativity and positive CCR7 selection, thereby excluding terminally differentiated effector memory CD45RA+ cells. V is TRBV9 and J is TRBJ2-3; 9 positions match TRBD1. Material for sequencing was naive CD8+ T cells sorted from blood. The TCR sequence derives from a man aged 18 to 30 in good health. The CDR3 sequence is CASSVVGGTGTDTQYF. In DNA, the CDR3 is TGTGCCAGCAGCGTAGTAGGAGGGACAGGGACAGATACGCAGTATTTT.